These T cell receptor beta chains were read from a single sample in a study of blood T cell repertoires in COVID-19. The protocol was immunoSEQ multiplex PCR, while the TCRdb copy is restricted to in-frame clones and leaves out a portion. In the table there are about 180,000 clones, 80% to 90% of which are singletons. The specimen was peripheral blood. The origin of the receptors is a man aged 40-49 years with active or convalescent COVID-19. The CDR3 runs from the conserved cysteine through the conserved F or W. D genes are given only for firm matches. Clone size appears in some rows only: once, few, many, or a class for an expanded clone.

>-|TRBV29-1|TRBJ2-1|once
TGCAGCGTTGAAGATCCTTCAGGGGTAAAAGGCAATGAGCAGTTCTTC
CSVEDPSGVKGNEQFF
>-|TRBV30|TRBJ1-2|-
TGTGCCTGGAGTGTACGAACAGACTATGGCTACACCTTC
CAWSVRTDYGYTF
>TRBD2|TRBV7-2|TRBJ2-6|once
TGTGCCAGCAGCTTAGATTCTAGCGGGGTCTCTGGGGCCAACGTCCTGACTTTC
CASSLDSSGVSGANVLTF
>TRBD1|TRBV7-2|TRBJ2-1|-
TGTGCCAGCAGCTCCGGGACAGGGAATTACAATGAGCAGTTCTTC
CASSSGTGNYNEQFF
>-|TRBV5-6|TRBJ1-4|few
TGTGCCAGCAGCCTCCCGGGGGGGGATGAAAAACTGTTTTTT
CASSLPGGDEKLFF
>TRBD1|TRBV5-6|TRBJ1-2|-
TGTGCCAGCAGCTTTTTACAGGGGTTCTATGGCTACACCTTC
CASSFLQGFYGYTF
>TRBD1|TRBV7-9|TRBJ2-2|-
TGTGCCAGCAGCTTAGCCGAGACAGGGGGCCCCGGGGAGCTGTTTTTT
CASSLAETGGPGELFF
>-|TRBV12-3/TRBV12-4|TRBJ2-2|-
TGTGCCAGCAGTACAGTCGCCGGGGAGCTGTTTTTT
CASSTVAGELFF
>TRBD1|TRBV5-4|TRBJ1-2|-
TGTGCCAGCAGCCGCCTCGACAGGGCCGGCTATGGCTACACCTTC
CASSRLDRAGYGYTF
>-|TRBV5-4|TRBJ1-2|-
TGTGCCAGCAGCTCGGACCAGGACGGGAGAAATCGCTACACCTTC
CASSSDQDGRNRYTF
>-|TRBV7-9|TRBJ1-2|-
TGTGCCAGCAGCTTAGAGCCAACAGGCTATGGCTACACCTTC
CASSLEPTGYGYTF
>-|TRBV4-3|TRBJ1-2|-
TGCGCCAGCAGCCCGCACCTCCGGGGGGGGGACTATGGCTACACCTTC
CASSPHLRGGDYGYTF
>-|TRBV7-2|TRBJ1-6|-
TGTGCCAGCAGCTTAGGGCCAAATTCACCCCTCCACTTT
CASSLGPNSPLHF
>-|TRBV12-5|TRBJ2-5|-
TGTGCTAGTGGTTTGGACTCGGAGACCCAGTACTTC
CASGLDSETQYF
>-|TRBV12-3/TRBV12-4|TRBJ1-2|-
TGTGCCAGCATGGTCCTTGGCGGCTACACCTTC
CASMVLGGYTF
>-|TRBV5-5|TRBJ2-3|-
TGTGCCAGCAGCTTGGTGGCGACTAGGGGAGGCACAGATACGCAGTATTTT
CASSLVATRGGTDTQYF
>-|TRBV6-5|TRBJ1-2|-
TGTGCCAGCAGTTATGGCCCCCGACGGGTTAACTATGGCTACACCTTC
CASSYGPRRVNYGYTF
>-|TRBV3-1/TRBV3-2|TRBJ1-2|-
TGTGCCAGCAGCGCCGGGAGAAACGGTGGCTACACCTTC
CASSAGRNGGYTF
>-|TRBV12-3/TRBV12-4|TRBJ1-3|-
TGTGCCAGCAGCTTACGTTCTGGAAACACCATATATTTT
CASSLRSGNTIYF
>-|TRBV30|TRBJ2-1|-
TGTGCCTGGAGCCAGGGGCGTAGCTCCTACAATGAGCAGTTCTTC
CAWSQGRSSYNEQFF
>-|TRBV15|TRBJ1-1|-
TGTGCCACCAGCAGGGAGACAGGGAACACTGAAGCTTTCTTT
CATSRETGNTEAFF
>-|TRBV6-2/TRBV6-3|TRBJ1-1|-
TGTGCCAGCAGTTACTATGGGACTTCTGTCCGTGGGGACACTGAAGCTTTCTTT
CASSYYGTSVRGDTEAFF
>TRBD1|TRBV7-9|TRBJ1-1|-
TGTGCCAGCAGCTCCATACAGGGGGCGGCAGGTGAAGCTTTCTTT
CASSSIQGAAGEAFF
>TRBD2|TRBV10-3|TRBJ2-3|-
TGTGCCATCAGGACCGGACTAGCGGGGGGTCCCACAGATACGCAGTATTTT
CAIRTGLAGGPTDTQYF
>-|TRBV20-1|TRBJ2-3|once
TGCAGTGCGGAGATTAGTGATACGCAGTATTTT
CSAEISDTQYF
>TRBD1|TRBV5-4|TRBJ2-5|-
TGTGCCAGCAGCTCAGGACAGGTTGGGCTGTTAAGGGCAGAGACCCAGTACTTC
CASSSGQVGLLRAETQYF
>TRBD1|TRBV12-3/TRBV12-4|TRBJ1-6|-
TGTGCCAGCAGTACACAGGGGACTTCACCCCTCCACTTT
CASSTQGTSPLHF
>TRBD1|TRBV27|TRBJ2-7|once
TGTGCCAACCCGACACAGGGGTCCACCTACGAGCAGTACTTC
CANPTQGSTYEQYF
>-|TRBV7-8|TRBJ2-1|once
TGTGCCAGCAGCCCACGGTGGGCGTTCCAGGGTGAGCAGTTCTTC
CASSPRWAFQGEQFF
>TRBD1|TRBV30|TRBJ1-5|-
TGTGCCTGGAGTCTCCAGGGGGTTAGCAATCAGCCCCAGCATTTT
CAWSLQGVSNQPQHF
>TRBD1|TRBV28|TRBJ1-2|-
TGTGCCACCTTTCCCGGGACAGCTAACTATGGCTACACCTTC
CATFPGTANYGYTF
>TRBD2|TRBV19|TRBJ2-1|-
TGTGCCAGTAGTATTGTAGCGGGGGGGCCTAATGAGCAGTTCTTC
CASSIVAGGPNEQFF
>TRBD2|TRBV6-1|TRBJ2-7|-
TGTGCCAGCCGGGAGGGTTACGAGCAGTACTTC
CASREGYEQYF
>TRBD1|TRBV5-1|TRBJ2-6|-
TGCGCCAGCAGAGACTCGCGGGACAGGTACTCTGGGGCCAACGTCCTGACTTTC
CASRDSRDRYSGANVLTF
>-|TRBV2|TRBJ1-1|-
TGTGCCAGCAGCGTCATGGGGGGAGCTGAAGCTTTCTTT
CASSVMGGAEAFF
>-|TRBV7-2|TRBJ2-5|-
TGTGCCAGCAGCCTTCGACGGGGAATCCAAGAGACCCAGTACTTC
CASSLRRGIQETQYF
>TRBD1|TRBV24-1|TRBJ2-3|-
TGTGCCACCAGTGACCCAGGACAGGACACAGATACGCAGTATTTT
CATSDPGQDTDTQYF
>-|TRBV7-2|TRBJ2-7|-
TGTGCCAGCAGCCCCAGGACTGCCTACGAGCAGTACTTC
CASSPRTAYEQYF
>TRBD1|TRBV5-6|TRBJ1-2|-
TGTGCCAGCAGCGACGGACAGGGGATAGTTGGTGGCTACACCTTC
CASSDGQGIVGGYTF
>-|TRBV15|TRBJ2-3|-
TGTGCCACCAGCAGACCCGACAGTGCCCTGAGCACAGATACGCAGTATTTT
CATSRPDSALSTDTQYF
>-|TRBV30|TRBJ2-7|few
TGTGCCTGGAGTGACACAGGGTGGGGCGAGCAGTACTTC
CAWSDTGWGEQYF
>TRBD2|TRBV9|TRBJ2-1|-
TGTGCCAGCAGCCCGCGGACTAGCGGGGGGGCTGGGGAGCAGTTCTTC
CASSPRTSGGAGEQFF
>TRBD1|TRBV7-3|TRBJ2-3|once
TGTGCCAGCAGCCTAGAGACAGGGGTTGGCACAGATACGCAGTATTTT
CASSLETGVGTDTQYF
>-|TRBV7-3|TRBJ1-1|-
TGTGCCAGCAGCTTCGCAGGGGAGAACACTGAAGCTTTCTTT
CASSFAGENTEAFF
>TRBD2|TRBV6-5|TRBJ2-5|-
TGTGCCAGCAGCGCAGCGGGGGGGTGGGAGACCCAGTACTTC
CASSAAGGWETQYF
>TRBD1|TRBV5-1|TRBJ1-6|-
TGCGCCAGCAGCTTGGGGAAGGACAGGGGAACCTATAATTCACCCCTCCACTTT
CASSLGKDRGTYNSPLHF
>-|TRBV7-2|TRBJ2-2|-
TGTGCCAGCAGCTTAGTAGCCTCGTCACACACCGGGGAGCTGTTTTTT
CASSLVASSHTGELFF
>TRBD1|TRBV11-2|TRBJ2-1|few
TGTGCCAGCAGCTTGAGTTACAGGGGGATCCCGAAAAGGCTCGATGAGCAGTTCTTC
CASSLSYRGIPKRLDEQFF
>TRBD1|TRBV19|TRBJ2-2|-
TGTGCCAGTAGTCCCCGAGGGGGACAGCTGAACACCGGGGAGCTGTTTTTT
CASSPRGGQLNTGELFF
>TRBD1|TRBV2|TRBJ2-7|-
TGTGCCAGCAGAGGGGACAGGGGGTCGGGCGAGCAGTACTTC
CASRGDRGSGEQYF
>-|TRBV19|TRBJ1-4|-
TGTGCCAGTAGGGGGGCCGGGACACTGAATGAAAAACTGTTTTTT
CASRGAGTLNEKLFF
>TRBD1|TRBV6-2/TRBV6-3|TRBJ1-6|few
TGTGCCAGCAGCTCGCGACCACAGGGGCGACCCCTCCACTTT
CASSSRPQGRPLHF
>-|TRBV5-5|TRBJ2-1|-
TGTGCCAGCAGCTTAGTCGACAGAGAGCAGTTCTTC
CASSLVDREQFF
>-|TRBV6-2/TRBV6-3|TRBJ1-2|few
TGTGCCAGCAGCTTTGACAGGAACGGCTACACCTTC
CASSFDRNGYTF